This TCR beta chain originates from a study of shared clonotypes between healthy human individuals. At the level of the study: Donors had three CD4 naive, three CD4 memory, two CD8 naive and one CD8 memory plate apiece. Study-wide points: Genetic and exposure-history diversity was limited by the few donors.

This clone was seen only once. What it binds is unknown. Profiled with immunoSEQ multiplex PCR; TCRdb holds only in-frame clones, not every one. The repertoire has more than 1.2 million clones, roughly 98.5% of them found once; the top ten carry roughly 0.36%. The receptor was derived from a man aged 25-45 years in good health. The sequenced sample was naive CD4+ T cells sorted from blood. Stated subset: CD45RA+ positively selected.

The CDR3 sequence: CASSPWGNQPQHF. CDR3 coding DNA: TGTGCCAGCAGCCCGTGGGGCAATCAGCCCCAGCATTTT. The chain couples TRBV27 to TRBJ1-5; no clear D. CDR1 is MNHEY, CDR2 SMNVEV, per germline (reference sequence). Trimming cost V 6 bases and J 2 bases, with 8 bases left between them. CDR3 size: 13 residues.